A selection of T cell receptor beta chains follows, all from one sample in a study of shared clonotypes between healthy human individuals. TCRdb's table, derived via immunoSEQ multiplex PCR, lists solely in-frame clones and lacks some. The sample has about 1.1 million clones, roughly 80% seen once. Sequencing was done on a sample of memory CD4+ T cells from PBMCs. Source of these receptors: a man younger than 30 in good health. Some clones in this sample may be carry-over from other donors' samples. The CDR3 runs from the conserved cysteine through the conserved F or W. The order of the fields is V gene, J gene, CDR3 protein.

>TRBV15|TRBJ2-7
CATSRDGGHAYEQYF
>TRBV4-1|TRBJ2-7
CASSHSDFLPGQSYEQYF
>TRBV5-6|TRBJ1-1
CASKRAENTEAFF
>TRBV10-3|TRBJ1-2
CAISEVTGNYGYTF
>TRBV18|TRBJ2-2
CASSQLAGESGELFF
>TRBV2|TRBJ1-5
CASRGGNSNQPQHF
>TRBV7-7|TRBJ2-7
CASSPPGGRKHF
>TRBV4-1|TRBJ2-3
CASRNPTSGNTDTQYF
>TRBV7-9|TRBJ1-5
CASSHSGTRNQPQHF
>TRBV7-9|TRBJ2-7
CASSLRGSEDEQYF
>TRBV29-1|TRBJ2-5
CSVGLAQETQYF
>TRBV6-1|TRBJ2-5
CASILIETQYF
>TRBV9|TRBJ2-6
CASSVGGAGANVLTF
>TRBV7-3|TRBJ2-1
CASSLPSGYNNEQFF
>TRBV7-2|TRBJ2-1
CASSLGQNNEQFF
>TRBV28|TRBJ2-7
CASSLPGGAYEQYF
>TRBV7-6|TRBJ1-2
CASRAGSDYGYTF
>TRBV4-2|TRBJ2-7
CASSQERRLLYEQYF
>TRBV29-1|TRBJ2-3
CSVGISTDTQYF
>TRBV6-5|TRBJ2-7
CASSGRQGGEQYF
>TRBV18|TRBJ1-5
CASSPIQGFNQPQHF
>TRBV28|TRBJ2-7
CASSLWTSGSYEQYF
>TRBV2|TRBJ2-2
CASTTSRGRITGELFF
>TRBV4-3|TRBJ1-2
CASSQGRGTSYYGYTF
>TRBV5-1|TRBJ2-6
CASSLQWRTGANVLTF
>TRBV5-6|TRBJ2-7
CASTSAGGPNEQYF
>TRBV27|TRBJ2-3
CASSLTDRGTDTQYF
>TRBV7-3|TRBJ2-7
CASSYSGQGLHEQYF
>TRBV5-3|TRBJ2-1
CARNGVSNNEQFF
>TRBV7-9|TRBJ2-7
CASSLEAGLVVEQYF
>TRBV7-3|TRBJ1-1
CASGFRVDTEAFF
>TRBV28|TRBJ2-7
CASSDTGQGAYEQYF
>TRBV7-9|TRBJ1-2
CASTLGQNYGYTF
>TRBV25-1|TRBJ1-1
CASSAGSGAFF
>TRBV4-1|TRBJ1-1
CASSQFSSSEAFF
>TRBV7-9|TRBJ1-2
CASSLGRGDSLYGYTF
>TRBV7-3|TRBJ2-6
CATRAGSGANVLTF
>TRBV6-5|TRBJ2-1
CASSYGWLGSNEQFF
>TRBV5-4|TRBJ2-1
CASSLGTSGNNEQFF
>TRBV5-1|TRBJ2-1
CASSPPGTGGIDEQFF
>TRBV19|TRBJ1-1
CASSATMNTEAFF
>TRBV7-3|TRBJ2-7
CASSPSGGPYEQYF
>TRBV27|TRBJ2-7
CASSFSTGITYEQYF
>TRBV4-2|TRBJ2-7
CASSQAGGGSKGEQYF
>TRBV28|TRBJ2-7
CASGPRGIEQYF
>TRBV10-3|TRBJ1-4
CAISESGGKEKLFF
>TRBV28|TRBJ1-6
CASSPRQGENSPLHF
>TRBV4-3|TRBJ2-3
CASSQHFGGSGRAVDTQYF
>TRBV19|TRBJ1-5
CASSVRQGFSVGQPQHF
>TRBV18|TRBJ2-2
CASSQQGNTGELFF
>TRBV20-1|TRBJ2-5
CSAWTPETQYF